This TCR beta chain was observed in a study of blood T cell repertoires in COVID-19. The CDR3 loop spans 14 amino acids. V lost 4 bases and J 1 base, leaving 12 bases between the germline ends. CDR1 and CDR2 (germline): SGHRS, YFSETQ. The data were produced by immunoSEQ multiplex PCR, yet TCRdb's version contains in-frame clones alone and is incomplete. The data show approximately 270,000 clones, over 80% seen once. Participants were aged roughly 18 to 89 years from 24 US areas. Sequencing input: PBMCs or T cells enriched from blood (not recorded which). This clonotype was sampled from a human donor in a cohort exposed to, infected with or recovered from COVID-19 (not recorded which). The donor label of this sample is uncertain. The genes are TRBV5-1 and TRBJ2-7; D is possibly TRBD2 (5 bases). In DNA form, the CDR3 reads TGCGCCAGCAGCAGGGAAAGAGGGTCCTACGAGCAGTACTTC. It is translated as CASSRERGSYEQYF.